This T cell receptor (beta chain) originates from a study of shared clonotypes between healthy human individuals. Assay used: immunoSEQ multiplex PCR; TCRdb lists only in-frame clones, some missing. The top ten hold around 0.33% of the sample, which has roughly 1.4 million clones, about 98.5% seen once. Worth noting for this clone: Its antigen is currently unknown.

This CDR3 is 14 amino acids long. Germline V lookup: CDR1 LGHNA, CDR2 YNFKEQ. V was trimmed by 0 bases and J by 0 bases, leaving 2 bases between them. Study results and limitations: How much donors shared clonotypes was expected to be affected by sequencing depth.

The TCR originated in a man between 25 and 39 years old in good health. The sequencing sample was made of naive CD4+ T cells sorted from blood. Subset of the sample: CD45RA+ positively selected. The chain couples TRBV4-2 to TRBJ2-2; no clear D gene. This chain's CDR3 is CASSQDSNTGELFF. In DNA form, the CDR3 reads TGTGCCAGCAGCCAAGATTCGAACACCGGGGAGCTGTTTTTT.